The 10 T cell receptor beta chains reported below all come from one sample, sequenced in a study of molecular identifiers for immune sequencing clone quantification. TCRdb re-called the PCR reads through MiXCR, storing one row per CDR3 protein. The sample contains around 460,000 distinct CDR3 sequences, roughly 23% of which appear only once. Sequencing was done on a sample of naive CD8+ T cells from blood, with Jurkat cell RNA spiked in. Documented subset: FACS-sorted CD8+CD4-CCR7+CD45RA+ naive T cells. These receptor sequences come from a human donor in good health. Some libraries in this study had Jurkat cell RNA spiked in.

This clonotype has ten or more counts. The chain employs TRBV20-1 and TRBJ2-3; 14 bases are a match to TRBD2. Germline trimming cut 1 base from V and 5 bases from J; bases unmatched to any gene: 11. CDR1 is DFQATT and CDR2 is SNEGSKA in the germline V gene (reference sequence). The CDR3 extends over 18 amino acids. CDR3 region: CSARARGTSGRLGDTQYF. CDR3 sequence (DNA): TGCAGTGCTAGAGCCCGCGGGACTAGCGGGAGATTAGGAGATACGCAGTATTTT.

A note on this clonotype: It may be a read error: a sequence one base away is much more abundant. The rearrangement joins TRBV3-1 to TRBJ2-7, with a weak D call TRBD1 (5 bases). Germline lookup yields CDR1 LGHDT and CDR2 YNNKEL (reference sequence). Trimming took 3 bases from V and 0 from J, leaving 6 bases between them. This CDR3 comprises 13 residues. CDR3 sequence reads: CASSHGHSYEQYF. The CDR3 DNA sequence: TGTGCCAGCAGCCACGGACACTCCTACGAGCAGTACTTC.

The chain uses TRBV28 and TRBJ2-3; TRBD1 matches 8 bases. Germline V gene lookup returns CDR1 MDHEN and CDR2 SYDVKM. The V and J ends lost 4 bases and 2 bases, in that order; junction bases with no gene match: 8. The CDR3 spans 16 residues. The CDR3 protein is CASSSRTGQYTDTQYF. CDR3 sequence (DNA): TGTGCCAGCAGTTCCCGGACAGGGCAGTACACAGATACGCAGTATTTT.

This clonotype has only a few counts. The chain links TRBV20-1 to TRBJ2-7; 12 bases match TRBD2. Germline values: CDR1 DFQATT, CDR2 SNEGSKA (reference sequence). The ends lost 0 bases at V and 3 bases at J; junction bases unmatched: 6. The CDR3 length is 16 residues. CDR3 region: CSARDILAGGNYEQYF. The CDR3 DNA follows: TGCAGTGCTAGAGACATACTAGCGGGAGGTAACTACGAGCAGTACTTC.

The genes are TRBV6-1 and TRBJ2-5; D gene uncertain. Germline V gene data show CDR1 as MNHNS and CDR2 as SASEGT. Trimming removed 2 bases at V and 2 bases at J, with 9 bases between. CDR3 length: 14 amino acids. The DNA for the CDR3 is TGTGCCAGCAGTGAAAGGTACTATCAAGAGACCCAGTACTTC. Translated: CASSERYYQETQYF.

Concerning this clonotype: One base away lies a much larger clone, so this may be a sequencing read error. The chain recombines TRBV20-1 with TRBJ2-7, with D hard to call. CDR1 and CDR2 from the germline V gene are DFQATT and SNEGSKA (reference sequence). The V end lost 6 bases, the J end lost 3 bases, and 21 bases lay between the germline ends. CDR3 length equals 15 residues. CDR3 DNA: TGCAGTGCCAACCCGGCCGGGCGTATAAACTACGAGCAGTACTTC. This sequence encodes CSANPAGRINYEQYF.

This clonotype was seen ten or more times. This rearrangement joins TRBV6-5 to TRBJ1-1; unclear D gene. V lost 0 bases and J lost 3, with 17 bases in between. Germline values: CDR1 MNHEY, CDR2 SVGAGI. The CDR3 loop spans 17 amino acids. The CDR3 reads CASSYSTGAQLHTEAFF. The CDR3 DNA reads as TGTGCCAGCAGTTACTCGACGGGTGCACAATTACACACTGAAGCTTTCTTT.

This clonotype occurred once. In this CDR3 the conserved last residue, phenylalanine or tryptophan, is missing, so a read error is likely. The V and J genes are TRBV30 and TRBJ2-7; 7 nucleotides agree with TRBD1. CDR3 length: 12 amino acids. With 1 base clipped from V and 9 bases from J, the junction kept 6 bases outside the gene matches. Germline V gene sequence: CDR1 GTSNPN, CDR2 SVGIG (reference sequence). The CDR3 DNA reads as TGTGCCTGGAGTGCCCAGGGGGACGGGCAGTACATC. It encodes CAWSAQGDGQYI.

This clonotype was seen a handful of times. This chain uses TRBV29-1 with TRBJ2-2; possibly TRBD1 or TRBD2 for D (5 bases each). This CDR3 contains 14 residues. The V end was cut by 4 bases, the J end by 3 bases, with 12 bases between. Germline loops: CDR1 SQVTM, CDR2 ANQGSEA. CDR3 coding DNA: TGCAGCGTTGGAGGGACGACAGACACCGGGGAGCTGTTTTTT. Amino acids: CSVGGTTDTGELFF.

The chain has TRBV5-1 and TRBJ2-7, with TRBD1 identical over 7 bases. The V gene's germline CDR1 is SGHRS and CDR2 YFSETQ. Trimming removed 3 bases from V and 5 bases from J; junction bases left unmatched: 11. The CDR3 length is 15 residues. The DNA of the CDR3 is TGCGCCAGCAGCTGGGTGGACAGGTCTAAGGACGAGCAGTACTTC. Protein sequence: CASSWVDRSKDEQYF.